This T cell receptor beta chain was observed in a study of cytomegalovirus exposure and HLA in healthy donors. Whole-study context: Unique TCR beta sequences numbering approximately 120 million came from about 180 million T cells in an earlier analysis.

General study results and limits: The dataset shows that most TCR sequences were rare, while some public TCRs occurred in many donors. CMV serostatus stood as the only immune exposure information on hand. Judged likely to be a sequencing artifact was a cluster of highly shared sequence variants.

Per germline, CDR1 MNHNY and CDR2 SVGAGI (reference sequence). V lost 2 bases to trimming and J lost 1 base; unmatched junction nucleotides: 2. This CDR3 has 15 amino acids. PCR used 60 Vbeta primers and 13 Jbeta primers. Libraries were prepared by immunoSEQ multiplex PCR; TCRdb keeps only in-frame clonotypes and omits some of them. This table has roughly 230,000 clones, approximately 91% appearing once. Comments on this clone: Antigen specificity is unknown.

Sequencing was done on a sample of PBMCs. This sequence was found in a girl aged 2 to 10 in good health and CMV-seronegative. The chain combines TRBV6-6 with TRBJ1-5, with 7 bases aligning to TRBD1. The CDR3 DNA sequence: TGTGCCAGCAGTTACGGGACAGTGAGCAATCAGCCCCAGCATTTT. Translation gives CASSYGTVSNQPQHF.